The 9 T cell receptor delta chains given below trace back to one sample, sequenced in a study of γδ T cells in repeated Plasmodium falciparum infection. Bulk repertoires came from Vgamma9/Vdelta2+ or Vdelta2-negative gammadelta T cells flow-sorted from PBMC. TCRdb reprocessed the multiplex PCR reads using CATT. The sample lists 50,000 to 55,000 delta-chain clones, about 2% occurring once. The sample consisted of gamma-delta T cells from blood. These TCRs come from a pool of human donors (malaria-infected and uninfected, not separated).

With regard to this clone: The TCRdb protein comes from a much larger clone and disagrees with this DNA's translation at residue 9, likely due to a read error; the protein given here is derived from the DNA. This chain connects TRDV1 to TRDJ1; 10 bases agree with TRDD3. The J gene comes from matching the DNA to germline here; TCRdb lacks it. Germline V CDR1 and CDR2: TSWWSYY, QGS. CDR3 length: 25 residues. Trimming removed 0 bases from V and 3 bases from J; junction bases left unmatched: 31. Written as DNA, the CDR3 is TGTGCTCTTGGGGAACTAGCCTTTCTTCGTTGGCCGGGGTATGTGGGGGATACTAATTCCGATAAACTCATCTTT. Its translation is CALGELAFLRWPGYVGDTNSDKLIF.

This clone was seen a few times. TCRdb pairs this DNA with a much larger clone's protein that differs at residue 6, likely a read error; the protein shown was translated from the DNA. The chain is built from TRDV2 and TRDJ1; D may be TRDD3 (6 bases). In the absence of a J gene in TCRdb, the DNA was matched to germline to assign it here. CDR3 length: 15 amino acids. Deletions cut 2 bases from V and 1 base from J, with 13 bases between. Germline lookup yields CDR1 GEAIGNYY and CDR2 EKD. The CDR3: CACDMEGESTDKLIF. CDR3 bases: TGTGCCTGTGACATGGAGGGGGAGAGCACCGATAAACTCATCTTT.

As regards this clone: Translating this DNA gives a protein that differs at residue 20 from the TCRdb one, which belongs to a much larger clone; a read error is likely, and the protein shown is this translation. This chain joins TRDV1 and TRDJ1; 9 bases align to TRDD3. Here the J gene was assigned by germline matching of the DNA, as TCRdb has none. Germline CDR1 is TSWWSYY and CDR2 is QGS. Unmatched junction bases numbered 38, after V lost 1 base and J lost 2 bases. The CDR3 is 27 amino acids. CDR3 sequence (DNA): TGTGCTCTTGGGGAACCCCTCTTCCTAGCCCCCAAGCTAGGGGATACGCGGCGAAAGAGGGGTACCGATAAACTCATCTTT. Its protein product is CALGEPLFLAPKLGDTRRKRGTDKLIF.

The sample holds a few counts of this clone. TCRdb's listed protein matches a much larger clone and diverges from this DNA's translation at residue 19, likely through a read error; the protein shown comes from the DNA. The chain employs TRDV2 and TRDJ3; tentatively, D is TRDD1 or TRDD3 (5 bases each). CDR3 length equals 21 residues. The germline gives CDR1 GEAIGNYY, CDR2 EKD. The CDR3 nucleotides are TGTGCCTGTGACACGATGGGATCCCCAATAATAGAATCCTGGGACACCCGACAGACGTTTTTC. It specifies CACDTMGSPIIESWDTRQTFF.

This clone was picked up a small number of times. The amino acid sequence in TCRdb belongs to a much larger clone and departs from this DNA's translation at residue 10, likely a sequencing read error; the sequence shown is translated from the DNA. CDR3 residues: CAYRSATPPSLGDNFADKLIF. As DNA, the CDR3 is TGTGCTTATAGGAGCGCGACCCCGCCTAGCCTGGGGGATAACTTCGCCGATAAACTCATCTTT. V usage is TRAV38-2/DV8 and J usage is TRDJ1; 10 bases are a match to TRDD3. No J segment appears in TCRdb, so it was assigned here by matching the sequence to germline. Germline V gene sequence: CDR1 TSESDYY, CDR2 QEAYKQQN. CDR3 length: 21 residues. After removal of 0 bases from V and 3 bases from J, the junction contained 20 bases not matched to a gene.

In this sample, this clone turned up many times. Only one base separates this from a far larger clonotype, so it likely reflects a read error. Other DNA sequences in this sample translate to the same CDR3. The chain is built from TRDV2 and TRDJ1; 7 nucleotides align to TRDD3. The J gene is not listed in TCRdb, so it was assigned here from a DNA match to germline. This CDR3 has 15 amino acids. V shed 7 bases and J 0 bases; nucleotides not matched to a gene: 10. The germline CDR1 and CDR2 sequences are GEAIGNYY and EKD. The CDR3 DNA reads TGTGCCTGCGATTCACTGGGGATGAACACCGATAAACTCATCTTT. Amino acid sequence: CACDSLGMNTDKLIF.

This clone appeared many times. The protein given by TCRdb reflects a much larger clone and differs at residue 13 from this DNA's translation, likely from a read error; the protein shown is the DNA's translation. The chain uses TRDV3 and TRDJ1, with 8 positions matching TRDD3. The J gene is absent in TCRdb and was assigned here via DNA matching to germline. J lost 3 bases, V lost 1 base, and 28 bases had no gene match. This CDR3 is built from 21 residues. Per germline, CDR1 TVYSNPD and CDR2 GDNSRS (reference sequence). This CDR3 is CAFIINPRYIGGCAVADKLIF. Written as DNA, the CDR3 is TGTGCCTTTATAATTAACCCTCGATACATTGGGGGATGCGCTGTAGCCGATAAACTCATCTTT.

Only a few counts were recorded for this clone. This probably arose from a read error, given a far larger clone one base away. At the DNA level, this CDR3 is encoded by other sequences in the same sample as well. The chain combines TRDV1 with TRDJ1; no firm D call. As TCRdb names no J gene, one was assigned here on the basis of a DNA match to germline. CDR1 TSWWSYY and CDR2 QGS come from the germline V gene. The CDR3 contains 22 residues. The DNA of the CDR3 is TGTGCTCTTGGGACCGCTCCCAAAATGCCGCGTGATAGGGCACTCGGGACCGACAAACTCATCTTT. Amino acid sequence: CALGTAPKMPRDRALGTDKLIF.

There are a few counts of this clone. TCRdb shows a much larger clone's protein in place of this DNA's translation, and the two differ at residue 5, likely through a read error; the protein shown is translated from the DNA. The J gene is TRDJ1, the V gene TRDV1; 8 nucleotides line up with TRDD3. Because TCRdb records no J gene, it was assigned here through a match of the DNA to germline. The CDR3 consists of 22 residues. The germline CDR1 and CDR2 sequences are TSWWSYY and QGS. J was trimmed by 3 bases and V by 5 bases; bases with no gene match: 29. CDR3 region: CALGKPNTARILGVLLPDKLIF. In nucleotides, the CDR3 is TGTGCTCTTGGGAAGCCCAATACAGCTCGGATACTGGGGGTCCTCCTGCCCGATAAACTCATCTTT.